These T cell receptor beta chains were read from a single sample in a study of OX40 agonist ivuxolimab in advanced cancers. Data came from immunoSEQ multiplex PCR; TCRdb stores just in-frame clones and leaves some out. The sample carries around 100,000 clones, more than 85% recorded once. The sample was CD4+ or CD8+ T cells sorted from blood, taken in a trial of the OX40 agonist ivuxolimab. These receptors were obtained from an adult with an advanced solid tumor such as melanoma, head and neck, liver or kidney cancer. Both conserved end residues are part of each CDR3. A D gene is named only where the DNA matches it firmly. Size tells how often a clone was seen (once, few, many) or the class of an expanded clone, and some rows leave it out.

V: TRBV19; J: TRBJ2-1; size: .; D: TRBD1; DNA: TGTGCCAGTAGTACCAGGACAGGGAGGAGGGGGCATGAGCAGTTCTTC; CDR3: CASSTRTGRRGHEQFF
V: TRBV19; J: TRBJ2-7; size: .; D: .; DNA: TGTGCCAGTAGTAGGCATCCAGAAATCGGGCAGTACTTC; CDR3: CASSRHPEIGQYF
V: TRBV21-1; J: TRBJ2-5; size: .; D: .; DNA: TGTGCCAGCAGCCGAAAACTGGCAAAAGAGACCCAGTACTTC; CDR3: CASSRKLAKETQYF
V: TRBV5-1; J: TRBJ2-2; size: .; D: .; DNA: TGCGCCAGCAGCTTGCAGGACTCGCAGATGGGGGAGCTGTTTTTT; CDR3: CASSLQDSQMGELFF
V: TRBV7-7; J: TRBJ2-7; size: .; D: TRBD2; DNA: TGTGCTAGCAGCTTAGCGCAGCGGGACGGCGAGCAGTACTTC; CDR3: CASSLAQRDGEQYF
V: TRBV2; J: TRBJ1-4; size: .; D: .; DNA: TGTGCCAGCAGTGGGGTCCTAGGAGAAAAACTGTTTTTT; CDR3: CASSGVLGEKLFF
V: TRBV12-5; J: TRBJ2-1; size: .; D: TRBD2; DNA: TGTGCTAGTGGTAGCTCCCCGGGGGGTAAACACTCCTACAATGAGCAGTTCTTC; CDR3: CASGSSPGGKHSYNEQFF
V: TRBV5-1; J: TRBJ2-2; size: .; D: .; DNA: TGCGCCAGCAGCTCATGGCGAGCCGGGGAGCTGTTTTTT; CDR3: CASSSWRAGELFF
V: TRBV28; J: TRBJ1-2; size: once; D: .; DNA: TGTGCCAGCAGTTTATCCGATAAACCTGGCTACACCTTC; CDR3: CASSLSDKPGYTF
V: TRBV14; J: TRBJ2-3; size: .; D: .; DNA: TGTGCCAGCAGCCAAGATAATCGGCGGGGACGCACAGATACGCAGTATTTT; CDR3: CASSQDNRRGRTDTQYF
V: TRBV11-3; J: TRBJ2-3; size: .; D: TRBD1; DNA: TGTGCCAGCAGCTCGGGACAGGGAGGAGATACGCAGTATTTT; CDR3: CASSSGQGGDTQYF
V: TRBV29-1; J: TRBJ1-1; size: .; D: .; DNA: TGCAGCGTTGAAGATCGGGGAGGGCCGAACACTGAAGCTTTCTTT; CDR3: CSVEDRGGPNTEAFF
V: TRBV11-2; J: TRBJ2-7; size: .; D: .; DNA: TGTGCCAGCAGCTTAGATTACTCCCGGGGGTACGAGCAGTACTTC; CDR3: CASSLDYSRGYEQYF
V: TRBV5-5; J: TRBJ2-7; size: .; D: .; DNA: TGTGCCAGCAGCTTGGTGCCAGGGTACGAGCAGTACTTC; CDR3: CASSLVPGYEQYF
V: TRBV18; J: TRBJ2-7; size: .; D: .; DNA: TGTGCCAGCTCACCGACACAGGAGCAATTCCACGAGCAGTACTTC; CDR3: CASSPTQEQFHEQYF
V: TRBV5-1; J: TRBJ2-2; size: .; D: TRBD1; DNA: TGCGCCAGCAGCCCGAGGGACAGAAATTCGAGGGAGCTGTTTTTT; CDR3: CASSPRDRNSRELFF
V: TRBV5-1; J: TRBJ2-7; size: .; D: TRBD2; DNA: TGCGCCAGCAGCTTCGGACGGGGGGAGTCCTACGAGCAGTACTTC; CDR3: CASSFGRGESYEQYF
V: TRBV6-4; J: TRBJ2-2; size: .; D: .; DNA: TGTGCCAGCAGTGACTCAGGACACACCGGGGAGCTGTTTTTT; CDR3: CASSDSGHTGELFF
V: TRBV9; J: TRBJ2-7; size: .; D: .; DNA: TGTGCCAGCAGCCCAACGGGGCGGGCTCCCTACGAGCAGTACTTC; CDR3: CASSPTGRAPYEQYF
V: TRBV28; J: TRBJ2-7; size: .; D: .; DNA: TGTGCCAGCAGTTTAGGAGGGACAAACTCCTACGAGCAGTACTTC; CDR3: CASSLGGTNSYEQYF
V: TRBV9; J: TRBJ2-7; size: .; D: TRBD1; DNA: TGTGCCAGCAGCCCAAGGGACAGGGGTATTTACGAGCAGTACTTC; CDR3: CASSPRDRGIYEQYF
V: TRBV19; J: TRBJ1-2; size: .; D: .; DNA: TGTGCCAGTGGGTCCATCCCGAACTATGGCTACACCTTC; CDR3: CASGSIPNYGYTF
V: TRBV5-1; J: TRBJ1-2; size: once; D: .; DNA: TGCGCCAGCAGCTTGATGGGGGAGGGACCAAGCTACACCTTC; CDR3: CASSLMGEGPSYTF
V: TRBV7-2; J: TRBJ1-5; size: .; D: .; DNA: TGTGCCAGCAGCCGAAGTGCCAATCAGCCCCAGCATTTT; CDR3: CASSRSANQPQHF
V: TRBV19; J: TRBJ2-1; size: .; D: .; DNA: TGTGCCAGTAGTTTGGAATCGTCCTCCTACAATGAGCAGTTCTTC; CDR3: CASSLESSSYNEQFF
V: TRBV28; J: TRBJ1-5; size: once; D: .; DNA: TGTGCCAGCAGTTTCGGGGGGCGAAATCAGCCCCAGCATTTT; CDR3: CASSFGGRNQPQHF
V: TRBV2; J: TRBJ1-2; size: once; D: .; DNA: TGTGCCAGCAGTAAGGGACAAAACTATGGCTACACCTTC; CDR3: CASSKGQNYGYTF
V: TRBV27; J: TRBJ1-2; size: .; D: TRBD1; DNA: TGTGCCAGCAACATACATCCGGGACAGGGGTACACTGATGGCTACACCTTC; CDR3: CASNIHPGQGYTDGYTF
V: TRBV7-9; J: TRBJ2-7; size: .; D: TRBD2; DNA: TGTGCCAGCAGCTATCCCGGGACTAGCGGGAGACCATCCTACGAGCAGTACTTC; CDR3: CASSYPGTSGRPSYEQYF
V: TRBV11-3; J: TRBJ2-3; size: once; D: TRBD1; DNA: TGTGCCAGCAGCCCCCGGGACAGGGATACAGATACGCAGTATTTT; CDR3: CASSPRDRDTDTQYF
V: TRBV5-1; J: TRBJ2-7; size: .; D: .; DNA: TGCGCCAGCAGCGAGGGATCATCCTACGAGCAGTACTTC; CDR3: CASSEGSSYEQYF
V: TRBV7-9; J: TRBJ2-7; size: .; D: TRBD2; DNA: TGTGCCAGCTCAGTAGCGGGAGAGGGAGGCGAGCAGTACTTC; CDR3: CASSVAGEGGEQYF
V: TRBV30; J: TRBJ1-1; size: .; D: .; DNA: TGTGCTTCCGGACGAGATCTGAACACTGAAGCTTTCTTT; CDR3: CASGRDLNTEAFF
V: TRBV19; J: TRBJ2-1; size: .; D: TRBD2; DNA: TGTGCCAGTAGTGGGACTAGCGGGAGGAGGTATGAGCAGTTCTTC; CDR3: CASSGTSGRRYEQFF
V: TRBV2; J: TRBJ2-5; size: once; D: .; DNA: TGTGCCAGCAGTGAAGGGCAAGAGACCCAGTACTTC; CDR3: CASSEGQETQYF
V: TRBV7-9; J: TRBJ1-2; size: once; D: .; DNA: TGTGCCAGCAGCTCCATCAGGGTGGATGGCTACACCTTC; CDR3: CASSSIRVDGYTF
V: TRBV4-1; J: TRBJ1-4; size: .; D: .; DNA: TGCGCCAGCAGTCAGGTAAAACGGGCCTCAACTAATGAAAAACTGTTTTTT; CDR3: CASSQVKRASTNEKLFF
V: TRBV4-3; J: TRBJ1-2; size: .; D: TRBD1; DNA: TGCGCCAGCAGCCAAGGAACCGGGACAGCCTATGGCTACACCTTC; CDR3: CASSQGTGTAYGYTF